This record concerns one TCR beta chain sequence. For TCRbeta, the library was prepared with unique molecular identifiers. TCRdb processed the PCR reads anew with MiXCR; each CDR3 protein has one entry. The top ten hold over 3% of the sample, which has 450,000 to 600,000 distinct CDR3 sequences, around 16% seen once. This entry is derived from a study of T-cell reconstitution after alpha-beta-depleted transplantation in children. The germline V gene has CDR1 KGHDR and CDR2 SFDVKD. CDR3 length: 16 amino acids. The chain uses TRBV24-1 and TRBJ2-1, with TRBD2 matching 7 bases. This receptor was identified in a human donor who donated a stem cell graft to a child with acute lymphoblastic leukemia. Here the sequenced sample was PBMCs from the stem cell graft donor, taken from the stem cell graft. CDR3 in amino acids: CGASDFTSEKEGEQFF. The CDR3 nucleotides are TGTGGCGCCAGTGATTTTACTAGCGAAAAGGAGGGTGAGCAGTTCTTC.